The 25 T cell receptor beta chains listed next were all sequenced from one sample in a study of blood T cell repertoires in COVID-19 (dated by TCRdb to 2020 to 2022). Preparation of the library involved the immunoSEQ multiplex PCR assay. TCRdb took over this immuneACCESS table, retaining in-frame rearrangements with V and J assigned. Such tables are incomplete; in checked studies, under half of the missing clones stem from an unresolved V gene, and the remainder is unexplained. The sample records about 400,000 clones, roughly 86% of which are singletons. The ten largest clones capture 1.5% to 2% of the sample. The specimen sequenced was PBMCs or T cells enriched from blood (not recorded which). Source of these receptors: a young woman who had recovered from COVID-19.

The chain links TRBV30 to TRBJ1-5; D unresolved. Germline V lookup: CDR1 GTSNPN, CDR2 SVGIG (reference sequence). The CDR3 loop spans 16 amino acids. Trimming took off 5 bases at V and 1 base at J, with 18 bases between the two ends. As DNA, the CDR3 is TGTGCCTGGTCCTCTCCAGAATCAGAAAGCAATCAGCCCCAGCATTTT. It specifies CAWSSPESESNQPQHF.

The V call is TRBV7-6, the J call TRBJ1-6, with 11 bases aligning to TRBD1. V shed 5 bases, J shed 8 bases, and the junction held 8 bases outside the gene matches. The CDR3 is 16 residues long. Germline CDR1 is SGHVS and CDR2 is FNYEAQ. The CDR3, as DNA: TGTGCCAGCAGCCTAGGTCGGACAGGGGGCCATTCACCCCTCCACTTT. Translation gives CASSLGRTGGHSPLHF.

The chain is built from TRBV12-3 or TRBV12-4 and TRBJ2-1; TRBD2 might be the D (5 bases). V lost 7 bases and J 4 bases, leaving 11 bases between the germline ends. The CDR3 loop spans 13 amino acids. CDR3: CASTRTEYNEQFF. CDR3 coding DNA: TGTGCCAGCACCCGGACTGAATACAATGAGCAGTTCTTC.

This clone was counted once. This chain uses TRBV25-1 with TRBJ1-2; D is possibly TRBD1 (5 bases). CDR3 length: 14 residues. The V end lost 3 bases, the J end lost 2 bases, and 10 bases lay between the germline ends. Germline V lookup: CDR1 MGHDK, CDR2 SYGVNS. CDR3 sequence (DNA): TGTGCCAGCAGTGATTGGGGGGGGAACTATGGCTACACCTTC. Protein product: CASSDWGGNYGYTF.

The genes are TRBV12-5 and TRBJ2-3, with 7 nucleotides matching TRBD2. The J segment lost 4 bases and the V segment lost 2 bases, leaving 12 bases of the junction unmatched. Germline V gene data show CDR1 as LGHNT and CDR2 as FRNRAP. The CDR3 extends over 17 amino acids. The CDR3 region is CASGLTPLRESPDTQYF. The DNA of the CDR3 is TGTGCTAGTGGTTTGACCCCGTTGCGGGAGTCCCCAGATACGCAGTATTTT.

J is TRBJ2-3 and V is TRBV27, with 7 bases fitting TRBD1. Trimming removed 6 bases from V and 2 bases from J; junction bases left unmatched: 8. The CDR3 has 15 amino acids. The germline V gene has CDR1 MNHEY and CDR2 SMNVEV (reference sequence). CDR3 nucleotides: TGTGCCAGCAGCCCGTGGGACAGAAACACAGATACGCAGTATTTT. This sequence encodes CASSPWDRNTDTQYF.

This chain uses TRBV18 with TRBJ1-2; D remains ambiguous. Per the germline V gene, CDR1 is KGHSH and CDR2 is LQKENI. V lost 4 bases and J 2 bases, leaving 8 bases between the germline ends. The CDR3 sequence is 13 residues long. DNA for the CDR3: TGTGCCAGCTCACAGGCCAGGAACTATGGCTACACCTTC. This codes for CASSQARNYGYTF. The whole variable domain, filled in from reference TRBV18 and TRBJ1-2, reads NAGVMQNPRHLVRRRGQEARLRCSPMKGHSHVYWYRQLPEEGLKFMVYLQKENIIDESGMPKERFSAEFPKEGPSILRIQQVVRGDSAAYFCASSQARNYGYTFGSGTRLTVV.

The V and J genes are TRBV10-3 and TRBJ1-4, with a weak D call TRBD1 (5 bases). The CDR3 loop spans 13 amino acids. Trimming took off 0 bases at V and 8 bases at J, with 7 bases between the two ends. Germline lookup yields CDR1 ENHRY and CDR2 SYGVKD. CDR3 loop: CAISESRGEKLFF. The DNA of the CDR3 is TGTGCCATCAGTGAGTCAAGGGGAGAAAAACTGTTTTTT.

As DNA, the CDR3 is TGTGCCACCAGCAGCGGCAGGGTTAATCCCTACGAGCAGTACTTC. Translation: CATSSGRVNPYEQYF. The chain is built from TRBV15 and TRBJ2-7, with D possibly TRBD1 on 5 matching bases. Germline V gene data show CDR1 as LNHNV and CDR2 as YYDKDF (reference sequence). The V end lost 3 bases, the J end lost 2 bases, and 14 bases lay between the germline ends. The CDR3 extends over 15 amino acids.

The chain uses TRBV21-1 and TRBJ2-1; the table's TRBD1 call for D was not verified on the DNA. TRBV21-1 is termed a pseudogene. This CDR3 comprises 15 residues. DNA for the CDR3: TGTGCCAGCAGCCCAAGGACAGGTCCCTACAATGAGCAGTTCTTC. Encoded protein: CASSPRTGPYNEQFF.

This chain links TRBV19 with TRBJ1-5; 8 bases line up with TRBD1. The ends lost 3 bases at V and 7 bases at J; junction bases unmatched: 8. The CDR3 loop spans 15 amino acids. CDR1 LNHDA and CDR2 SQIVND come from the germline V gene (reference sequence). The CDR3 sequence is CASSIAGQGIQPQHF. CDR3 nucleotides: TGTGCCAGTAGTATTGCCGGACAGGGTATCCAGCCCCAGCATTTT.

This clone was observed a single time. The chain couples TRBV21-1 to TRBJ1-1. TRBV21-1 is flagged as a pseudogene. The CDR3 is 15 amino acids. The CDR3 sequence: CASSPNEVEDTEAFF. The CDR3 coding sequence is TGTGCCAGCAGCCCGAACGAGGTGGAGGACACTGAAGCTTTCTTT.

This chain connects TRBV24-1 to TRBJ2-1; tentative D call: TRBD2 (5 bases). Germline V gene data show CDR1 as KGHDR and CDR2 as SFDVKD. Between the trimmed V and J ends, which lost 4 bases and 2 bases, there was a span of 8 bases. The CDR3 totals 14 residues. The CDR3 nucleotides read TGTGCCACCAGTGACGGGAAAGCCTACAATGAGCAGTTCTTC. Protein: CATSDGKAYNEQFF.

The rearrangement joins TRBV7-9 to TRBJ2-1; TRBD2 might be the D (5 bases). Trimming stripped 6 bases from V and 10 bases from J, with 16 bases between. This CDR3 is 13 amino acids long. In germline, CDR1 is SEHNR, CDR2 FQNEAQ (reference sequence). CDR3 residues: CASSPQPAEEQFF. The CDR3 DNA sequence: TGTGCCAGCAGTCCCCAACCAGCGGAAGAGCAGTTCTTC.

CDR3 sequence (DNA): TGTGCCTGGAGTCCGGCTAGCGGGTCTCACTACAATGAGCAGTTCTTC. Protein product: CAWSPASGSHYNEQFF. The chain employs TRBV30 and TRBJ2-1; the match to TRBD2 covers 8 bases. Per the germline V gene, CDR1 is GTSNPN and CDR2 is SVGIG (reference sequence). J lost 3 bases, V lost 2 bases, and 9 bases had no gene match. The CDR3 contains 16 residues.

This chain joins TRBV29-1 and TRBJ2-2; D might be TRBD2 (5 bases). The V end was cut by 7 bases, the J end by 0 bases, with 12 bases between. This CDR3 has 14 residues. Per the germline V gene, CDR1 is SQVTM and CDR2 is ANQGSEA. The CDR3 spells CSAPGLTNTGELFF. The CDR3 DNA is TGCAGCGCCCCAGGACTGACGAACACCGGGGAGCTGTTTTTT.

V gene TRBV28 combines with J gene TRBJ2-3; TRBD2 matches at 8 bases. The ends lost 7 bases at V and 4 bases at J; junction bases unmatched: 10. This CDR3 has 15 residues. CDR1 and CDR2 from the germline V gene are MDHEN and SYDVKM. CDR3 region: CASIGSAGEPDTQYF. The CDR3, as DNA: TGTGCCAGCATCGGATCAGCGGGAGAGCCAGATACGCAGTATTTT.

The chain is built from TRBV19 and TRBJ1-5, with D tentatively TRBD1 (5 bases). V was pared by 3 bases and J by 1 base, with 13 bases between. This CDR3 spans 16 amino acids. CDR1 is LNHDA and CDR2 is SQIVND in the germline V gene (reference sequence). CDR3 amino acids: CASSIWQGMSNQPQHF. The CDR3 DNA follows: TGTGCCAGTAGTATTTGGCAGGGCATGAGCAATCAGCCCCAGCATTTT.

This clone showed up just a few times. The CDR3 DNA reads TGTGCCAGCTCACCACGGCTAGCGGGAAGAGGTGGGAACACCGGGGAGCTGTTTTTT. Its protein product is CASSPRLAGRGGNTGELFF. The rearrangement links TRBV18 to TRBJ2-2, with 9 positions matching TRBD2. The germline V gene has CDR1 KGHSH and CDR2 LQKENI. Trimming removed 1 base from V and 1 base from J; junction bases left unmatched: 10. The CDR3 extends over 19 amino acids.

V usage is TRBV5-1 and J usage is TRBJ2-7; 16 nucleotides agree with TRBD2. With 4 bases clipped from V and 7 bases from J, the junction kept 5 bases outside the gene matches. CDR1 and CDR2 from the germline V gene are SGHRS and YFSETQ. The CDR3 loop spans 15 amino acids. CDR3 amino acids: CASSPGLAGGGEQYF. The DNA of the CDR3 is TGCGCCAGCAGCCCGGGACTAGCGGGAGGGGGGGAGCAGTACTTC.

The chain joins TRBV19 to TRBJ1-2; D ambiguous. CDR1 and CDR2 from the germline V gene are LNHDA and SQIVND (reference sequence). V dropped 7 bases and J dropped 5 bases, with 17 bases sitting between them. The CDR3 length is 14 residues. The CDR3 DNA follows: TGTGCCAGTACTCCAGGCGGCCCGGGATATGGCTACACCTTC. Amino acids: CASTPGGPGYGYTF. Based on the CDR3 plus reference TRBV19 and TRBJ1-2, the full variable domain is DGGITQSPKYLFRKEGQNVTLSCEQNLNHDAMYWYRQDPGQGLRLIYYSQIVNDFQKGDIAEGYSVSREKKESFPLTVTSAQKNPTAFYLCASTPGGPGYGYTFGSGTRLTVV.

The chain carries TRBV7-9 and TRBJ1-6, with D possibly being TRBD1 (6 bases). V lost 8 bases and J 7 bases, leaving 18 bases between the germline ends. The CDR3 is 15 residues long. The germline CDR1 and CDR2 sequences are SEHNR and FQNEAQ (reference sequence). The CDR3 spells CASARGARENSPLHF. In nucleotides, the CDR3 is TGTGCCAGCGCTCGGGGGGCAAGGGAAAATTCACCCCTCCACTTT. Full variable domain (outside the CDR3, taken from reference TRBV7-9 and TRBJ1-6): DTGVSQNPRHKITKRGQNVTFRCDPISEHNRLYWYRQTLGQGPEFLTYFQNEAQLEKSRLLSDRFSAERPKGSFSTLEIQRTEQGDSAMYLCASARGARENSPLHFGNGTRLTVT.

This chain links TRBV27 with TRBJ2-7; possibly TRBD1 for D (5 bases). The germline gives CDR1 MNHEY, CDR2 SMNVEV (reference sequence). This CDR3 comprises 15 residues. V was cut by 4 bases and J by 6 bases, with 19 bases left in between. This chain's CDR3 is CASSSPLVARGEQYF. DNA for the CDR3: TGTGCCAGCAGTTCCCCCTTGGTCGCTAGGGGCGAGCAGTACTTC.

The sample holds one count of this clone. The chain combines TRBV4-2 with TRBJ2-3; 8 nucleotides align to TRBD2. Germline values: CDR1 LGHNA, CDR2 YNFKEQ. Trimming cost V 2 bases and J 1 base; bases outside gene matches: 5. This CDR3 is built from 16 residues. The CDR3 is CASSQTLTSGTDTQYF. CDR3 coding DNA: TGTGCCAGCAGCCAAACTTTGACTAGCGGCACAGATACGCAGTATTTT.

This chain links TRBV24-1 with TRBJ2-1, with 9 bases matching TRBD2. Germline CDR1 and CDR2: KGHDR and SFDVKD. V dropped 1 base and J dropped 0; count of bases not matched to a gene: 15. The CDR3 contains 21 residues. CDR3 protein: CATSDFPAGGQRLSSYNEQFF. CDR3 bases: TGTGCCACCAGTGATTTCCCAGCGGGAGGCCAACGTCTTAGCTCCTACAATGAGCAGTTCTTC.